These T cell receptor beta chains were read from a single sample in a study of cytomegalovirus exposure and HLA in healthy donors. TCRdb's copy holds only in-frame clones and misses some; the assay was immunoSEQ multiplex PCR. The sample shows some 140,000 clones, around 85% of them seen only once. Source material: PBMCs. These receptors were obtained from a woman in her thirties in good health and CMV-seropositive. CDR3s include the opening cysteine and the closing phenylalanine or tryptophan. A D gene is named only where the DNA matches it firmly. For some rows the clone size is stated as once, few or many, or as a class when expanded; others skip it.

>few|.|TRBV6-5|TRBJ1-5
CASSYSRNQPQHF
TGTGCCAGCAGTTACTCCAGGAATCAGCCCCAGCATTTT
>.|.|TRBV10-3|TRBJ2-7
CAISRGAYEQYF
TGTGCCATCAGCAGGGGGGCCTACGAGCAGTACTTC
>few|TRBD2|TRBV4-1|TRBJ2-5
CASSQVVAGGPETQYF
TGCGCCAGCAGCCAAGTAGTAGCGGGAGGGCCAGAGACCCAGTACTTC
>.|TRBD2|TRBV4-2|TRBJ2-5
CASSPGCGEGLARQETQYF
TGTGCCAGCAGCCCAGGGTGTGGGGAGGGCCTAGCGCGCCAAGAGACCCAGTACTTC
>.|TRBD1|TRBV15|TRBJ2-5
CATSRDRAQETQYF
TGTGCCACCAGCAGGGACAGGGCCCAAGAGACCCAGTACTTC
>.|.|TRBV19|TRBJ1-2
CASSIGAQGNYGYTF
TGTGCCAGTAGTATAGGAGCACAGGGCAACTATGGCTACACCTTC
>.|.|TRBV5-8|TRBJ2-7
CASSLWDTYEQYF
TGTGCCAGCAGCTTGTGGGACACCTACGAGCAGTACTTC
>.|.|TRBV19|TRBJ1-3
CASSIGQGGARPGNTIYF
TGTGCCAGTAGTATAGGGCAGGGTGGTGCGCGACCTGGAAACACCATATATTTT
>few|.|TRBV28|TRBJ2-1
CASSLIGRLAEQFF
TGTGCCAGCAGTTTGATAGGACGGCTAGCGGAGCAGTTCTTC
>.|TRBD2|TRBV5-1|TRBJ2-3
CASSFSLAGGPDTQYF
TGCGCCAGCAGCTTCTCACTAGCGGGGGGGCCAGATACGCAGTATTTT
>.|TRBD1|TRBV7-9|TRBJ1-2
CASSERDSPSSYTF
TGTGCCAGCAGCGAAAGGGACAGCCCGTCGAGCTACACCTTC
>few|TRBD2|TRBV7-7|TRBJ2-1
CASSTGLAGANEQFF
TGTGCTAGCAGCACAGGACTAGCGGGAGCCAATGAGCAGTTCTTC
>.|.|TRBV28|TRBJ1-2
CASTPAIGGSGYTF
TGTGCCAGCACCCCTGCGATAGGAGGAAGTGGCTACACCTTC
>few|TRBD1|TRBV19|TRBJ1-1
CASSFGQGNTEAFF
TGTGCCAGTAGTTTTGGACAGGGAAACACTGAAGCTTTCTTT
>.|.|TRBV18|TRBJ2-7
CASSPGLISGEQYF
TGTGCCAGCTCACCAGGACTCATCTCGGGGGAGCAGTACTTC
>.|.|TRBV7-2|TRBJ1-6
CASSLRGYSPLHF
TGTGCCAGCAGCTTGAGAGGGTATTCACCCCTCCACTTT
>.|.|TRBV4-2|TRBJ1-6
CASNRLQEPYSPLHF
TGTGCCAGCAACCGCCTACAGGAGCCGTATTCACCCCTCCACTTT
>.|.|TRBV28|TRBJ1-2
CASSVQGYDGYTF
TGTGCCAGCAGTGTACAGGGATACGATGGCTACACCTTC
>.|.|TRBV6-1|TRBJ1-6
CASSELGQEGNSPLHF
TGTGCCAGCAGTGAACTTGGACAAGAAGGTAATTCACCCCTCCACTTT
>.|.|TRBV7-3|TRBJ2-5
CASSPTGLQETQYF
TGTGCCAGCAGTCCCACGGGTTTGCAAGAGACCCAGTACTTC
>.|.|TRBV2|TRBJ1-1
CASSEGWTENTEAFF
TGTGCCAGCAGTGAGGGTTGGACAGAGAACACTGAGGCTTTCTTT
>.|.|TRBV10-3|TRBJ1-1
CAISVGTEAFF
TGTGCCATCAGTGTCGGCACTGAAGCTTTCTTT
>.|.|TRBV11-2|TRBJ2-5
CASSFGREETQYF
TGTGCCAGCAGCTTCGGCAGGGAAGAGACCCAGTACTTC
>.|.|TRBV28|TRBJ1-5
CASTRRNQPQHF
TGTGCCAGCACCAGGCGCAATCAGCCCCAGCATTTT